Included here is one TCR beta chain sequence, with context. The antigen remains unidentified. The PCR was carried out with 60 Vbeta primers and 13 Jbeta primers. Method: immunoSEQ multiplex PCR; TCRdb's copy keeps in-frame clones and lacks some. The sample includes hundreds of thousands of clones, roughly 85% of them seen just once. This sample is part of a study of cytomegalovirus exposure and HLA in healthy donors. The germline V gene encodes CDR1 SQVTM and CDR2 ANQGSEA. The V and J ends lost 0 bases and 2 bases, in that order; junction bases with no gene match: 6. The CDR3 is made up of 15 amino acids. General study points: With further analysis later on, most CMV-associated TCR beta chains appeared HLA-restricted.

The chain uses TRBV29-1 and TRBJ2-7; 8 bases fit TRBD1. Sequencing was carried out using PBMCs. This clonotype originated in a male donor in good health and CMV-seronegative. The chain's CDR3 is CSVEDPDRVPYEQYF. The CDR3 DNA reads TGCAGCGTTGAAGATCCGGACAGGGTGCCCTACGAGCAGTACTTC.